The 15 T cell receptor beta chains reported below all come from one sample, sequenced in a study of T-cell memory formation after mild COVID-19. Via MiXCR, TCRdb re-called the 5' RACE reads, giving one row per CDR3 protein. In the table there are approximately 290,000 distinct CDR3 sequences, more than 15% of which are singletons. The specimen was PBMCs or a T cell subset sorted from them (not recorded which). Receptors originate from a man aged 18-30 years who had mild COVID-19 (a few samples of this study predate the infection). Cell type and time point are not known.

The chain is built from TRBV7-8 and TRBJ2-7; perhaps D is TRBD1 or TRBD2 (5 bases each). Looked up from germline, CDR1 is SGHVS and CDR2 is FQNEAQ. V lost 2 bases and J lost 4, with 18 bases in between. The CDR3 is made up of 16 amino acids. This CDR3 is CASSLRRTGTLYEQYV. In DNA form, the CDR3 reads TGTGCCAGCAGCTTACGGCGGACCGGGACCCTTTACGAGCAGTACGTC.

This sequence joins TRBV19 and TRBJ2-7; D unresolved. Between the trimmed V and J ends, which lost 5 bases and 9 bases, there was a span of 17 bases. CDR1 and CDR2 (germline): LNHDA, SQIVND (reference sequence). The CDR3 spans 13 residues. In DNA form, the CDR3 reads TGTGCCAGTAGTCAACGGGCCGCAGGCGGGCAGTACTTC. Translated, it gives CASSQRAAGGQYF.

The chain links TRBV2 to TRBJ1-5; D is possibly TRBD1 (5 bases). The CDR3 covers 16 residues. CDR1 and CDR2 (germline): SNHLY, FYNNEI. The V and J ends lost 7 bases and 0 bases respectively, with 16 bases between them. The CDR3 spells CASNREGTYSNQPQHF. CDR3 sequence (DNA): TGTGCCAGCAATAGGGAGGGGACCTATAGCAATCAGCCCCAGCATTTT.

This clonotype was detected once. The V gene is TRBV27, the J gene TRBJ2-5, with D perhaps TRBD1 (6 bases). The CDR3 length is 13 residues. Germline loops: CDR1 MNHEY, CDR2 SMNVEV (reference sequence). V lost 3 bases to trimming and J lost 5 bases, with 10 bases between them. The DNA for the CDR3 is TGTGCCAGCAGTTTTATCCAGGGGGAGACCCAGTACTTC. Protein product: CASSFIQGETQYF.

This clonotype was seen a single time. V usage is TRBV6-6 and J usage is TRBJ2-1, with D possibly TRBD2 on 5 matching bases. The CDR3 runs 16 residues. V gave up 6 bases and J gave up 0 bases, with 15 bases separating them. The germline V gene has CDR1 MNHNY and CDR2 SVGAGI (reference sequence). CDR3 coding DNA: TGTGCCAGCAGCCGCCGCGTTGGGAGCTCCTACAATGAGCAGTTCTTC. Residues: CASSRRVGSSYNEQFF.

This clonotype was counted a few times. The chain employs TRBV11-3 and TRBJ2-7; 7 positions agree with TRBD1. Trimming removed 2 bases from V and 3 bases from J; junction bases left unmatched: 4. This CDR3 comprises 14 residues. Germline V gene sequence: CDR1 SGHNT, CDR2 YENEEA. The CDR3 protein is CASSLSGGDYEQYF. The CDR3 DNA is TGTGCCAGCAGCTTATCAGGGGGTGACTACGAGCAGTACTTC.

The V call is TRBV6-2 or TRBV6-3, the J call TRBJ2-7; a weak D match, TRBD1 (6 bases). CDR1 and CDR2 (germline): MNHEY, SVGEGT. The CDR3 consists of 15 residues. V lost 2 bases and J 5 bases, leaving 16 bases between the germline ends. Here the CDR3 DNA reads TGTGCCAGCAGTTACGTCCGACACAGGGTGAACGAGCAGTACGTC. Protein sequence: CASSYVRHRVNEQYV.

The chain carries TRBV4-2 and TRBJ1-1; no firm D call. V lost 0 bases and J lost 6, with 11 bases in between. The germline V gene encodes CDR1 LGHNA and CDR2 YNFKEQ. The CDR3 length is 14 residues. CDR3 in amino acids: CASSQDSQQPEAFF. The CDR3 region has the DNA TGTGCCAGCAGCCAAGATTCGCAGCAGCCTGAAGCTTTCTTT.

The J gene is TRBJ1-1, the V gene TRBV9; no firm D call. Germline V gene data show CDR1 as SGDLS and CDR2 as YYNGEE. V lost 1 base and J lost 1, with 5 bases in between. This CDR3 is built from 13 residues. The CDR3 DNA reads as TGTGCCAGCAGCGTATTCAAGAACACTGAAGCTTTCTTT. Translating gives CASSVFKNTEAFF.

The V and J genes are TRBV4-3 and TRBJ1-1; 8 bases map to TRBD1. The CDR3 consists of 15 residues. Trimming cost V 0 bases and J 3 bases; bases outside gene matches: 3. The V gene's germline CDR1 is LGHNA and CDR2 YSLEER. CDR3 amino acids: CASSQDRTGYTEAFF. The CDR3 coding sequence is TGCGCCAGCAGCCAAGATAGGACAGGGTACACTGAAGCTTTCTTT.

This chain joins TRBV7-9 and TRBJ2-3, with a weak D call TRBD2 (6 bases). Germline V gene lookup returns CDR1 SEHNR and CDR2 FQNEAQ (reference sequence). V was trimmed by 5 bases and J by 0 bases, leaving 15 bases between them. The CDR3 is 16 amino acids. CDR3 in DNA: TGTGCCAGCAGCCGTACTGGGCGGGGTAGCACAGATACGCAGTATTTT. As protein: CASSRTGRGSTDTQYF.

This clonotype was seen more than once but under ten times. The chain recombines TRBV4-3 with TRBJ2-5, with D possibly matching TRBD2 (6 bases). The V gene lost 3 bases and the J gene lost 0 bases, with 11 bases spanning the gap. Per germline, CDR1 LGHNA and CDR2 YSLEER. This CDR3 is built from 15 residues. The CDR3 DNA reads as TGCGCCAGCAGCCAGGGGGGAGGCCACCAAGAGACCCAGTACTTC. The encoded protein is CASSQGGGHQETQYF.

The chain carries TRBV4-1 and TRBJ1-6; D is unclear. The CDR3 is made up of 14 amino acids. The V end was cut by 0 bases, the J end by 9 bases, with 9 bases between. Germline V gene lookup returns CDR1 MGHRA and CDR2 YSYEKL. CDR3 nucleotide sequence: TGCGCCAGCAGCCAAGAGGTTGGCAGTTCACCCCTCCACTTT. This gives the protein CASSQEVGSSPLHF.

The CDR3 is CSARDGVYGYTF. The CDR3 region has the DNA TGCAGTGCTAGAGATGGTGTCTATGGCTACACCTTC. The chain couples TRBV20-1 to TRBJ1-2; D gene uncertain. The germline V gene has CDR1 DFQATT and CDR2 SNEGSKA (reference sequence). V shed 0 bases and J shed 4 bases, with 6 bases lying between them. The CDR3 extends over 12 amino acids.

V and J are TRBV21-1 and TRBJ2-2; TRBD1 is the table's D call, not checked against the DNA. TRBV21-1 is described as a pseudogene. CDR3 size: 15 residues. The DNA for the CDR3 is TGTGCCAGCAGTAGGAGCAGGGCGGGCACCGGGGAGCTGTTTTTT. This sequence encodes CASSRSRAGTGELFF.